This T cell receptor (beta chain) derives from a study of T cell repertoires in cytomegalovirus infection. Study-wide context: CMV epitopes, recently identified HLA-C-restricted and well-studied HLA-B-restricted, were used.

TCRdb re-analysed the reads in MiXCR, keeping a single row per CDR3 protein. The sample has some 590,000 distinct CDR3 sequences; 40% are singletons. This clonotype has a handful of counts. Its antigen is as yet unknown. The V and J ends lost 3 bases and 5 bases, in that order; junction bases with no gene match: 9. The CDR3 length is 15 residues. Germline V gene sequence: CDR1 SGHAT, CDR2 FQNNGV. The sample here was cultured PBMCs, taken from culture after CMV antigen stimulation. This sequence was found in a human donor in good health (CMV status not recorded). Some clones in this sample may be carry-over from other donors' samples. The chain carries TRBV11-2 and TRBJ2-5, with TRBD1 matching over 7 bases. The CDR3 loop reads CASSFLGTGVETQYF. CDR3 DNA sequence: TGTGCCAGCAGCTTTCTCGGCACAGGGGTCGAGACCCAGTACTTC.